A single sample gave rise to the 27 T cell receptor beta chains below, sequenced in a study of T-cell reconstitution after alpha-beta-depleted transplantation in children. The authors prepared the TCRbeta library with unique molecular identifiers. TCRdb used MiXCR to reprocess the PCR reads, holding one entry per CDR3 protein. The sample consists of fewer than 150,000 distinct CDR3 sequences, 20% to 25% of them appearing once. This sample comprised PBMCs, mostly from graft donor cells, obtained 180 days after TCRalphabeta/CD19-depleted stem cell transplant. These receptors all come from a male patient aged 2-15 years who had a stem cell transplant for chronic granulomatous disease, so the T cells may come from the graft donor.

J is TRBJ2-2 and V is TRBV12-3 or TRBV12-4; weak D call: TRBD1 (5 bases). The CDR3 extends over 13 amino acids. V was pared by 2 bases and J by 8 bases, with 9 bases between. DNA for the CDR3: TGTGCCAGCAGTTTAAAGGGGTCTGGGGAGCTGTTTTTT. The encoded protein is CASSLKGSGELFF.

The chain is built from TRBV29-1 and TRBJ2-4; D is ambiguous. The CDR3 has 13 amino acids. The ends were cut back, 5 bases at V and 0 bases at J, with 8 bases in the middle. Per the germline V gene, CDR1 is SQVTM and CDR2 is ANQGSEA. The CDR3 here is CSVSDGAKNIQYF. CDR3 DNA sequence: TGCAGCGTTTCCGACGGAGCCAAAAACATTCAGTACTTC.

Only a few counts were recorded for this clonotype. The CDR3 here is CASSERWQETQYF. For the CDR3, the DNA is TGTGCCAGCAGCGAACGATGGCAGGAGACCCAGTACTTC. The chain employs TRBV9 and TRBJ2-5; D is uncertain. The germline V gene has CDR1 SGDLS and CDR2 YYNGEE. The CDR3 has 13 amino acids. V shed 3 bases and J shed 5 bases, with 11 bases lying between them.

This clonotype was detected ten times or more. The germline gene is not matched at one end of the junction; a read error may be the cause. This CDR3 reads CASNEPDSFFNYGFTF. CDR3 DNA: TGTGCCAGCAACGAACCGGACAGCTTCTTTAACTATGGCTTCACCTTC. The gene calls are TRBV5-5 and TRBJ1-2; D is possibly TRBD1 (6 bases). The CDR3 is 16 residues long. Germline CDR1 is SGHKS and CDR2 is YYEKEE (reference sequence).

This clonotype was detected many times. The rearrangement uses TRBV5-1 and TRBJ1-5, with TRBD1 matching 9 bases. V gave up 3 bases and J gave up 0 bases; unmatched junction bases: 1. This CDR3 region has 15 residues. The germline V gene has CDR1 SGHRS and CDR2 YFSETQ. In nucleotides, the CDR3 is TGCGCCAGCAGCTCGGGACAGGGTAGCAATCAGCCCCAGCATTTT. Translated, it gives CASSSGQGSNQPQHF.

This clonotype came up a few times. Sequence at one end of the junction differs from germline and may be a read error. The V and J genes are TRBV7-7 and TRBJ2-1; D is ambiguous. The CDR3 is made up of 13 amino acids. Germline V lookup: CDR1 SSHAT, CDR2 FNYEAQ (reference sequence). The DNA of the CDR3 is TGTGCTAGCAGCTCCCGCATGACCGATGAGCAGTTCTTC. Amino acids: CASSSRMTDEQFF.

This clonotype has a handful of counts. The rearrangement links TRBV5-5 to TRBJ2-5; TRBD1 agrees at 12 bases. The CDR3 extends over 17 amino acids. The trim removed 4 bases at V and 5 bases at J, leaving 12 bases unmatched. Per the germline V gene, CDR1 is SGHKS and CDR2 is YYEKEE (reference sequence). CDR3 protein: CASSVSGTGGSWETQYF. The CDR3 DNA follows: TGTGCCAGCAGCGTCTCCGGGACAGGGGGCTCGTGGGAGACCCAGTACTTC. The whole variable domain, filled in from reference TRBV5-5 and TRBJ2-5, reads DAGVTQSPTHLIKTRGQQVTLRCSPISGHKSVSWYQQVLGQGPQFIFQYYEKEERGRGNFPDRFSARQFPNYSSELNVNALLLGDSALYLCASSVSGTGGSWETQYFGPGTRLLVL.

This clonotype was observed many times. The gene calls are TRBV7-3 and TRBJ2-3; perhaps TRBD2 as D (6 bases). Trimming took off 1 base at V and 8 bases at J, with 10 bases between the two ends. Germline values: CDR1 SGHTA, CDR2 FQGTGA. This CDR3 comprises 13 residues. The chain's CDR3 is CASSLKLAGTQYF. CDR3 nucleotides: TGTGCCAGCAGCTTAAAACTAGCCGGTACGCAGTATTTT.

This clonotype occurred a few times. The rearrangement joins TRBV5-1 to TRBJ2-7; 7 bases are shared with TRBD1. Losses at the gene ends were 4 bases for V and 5 bases for J; bases not matched to a gene: 9. Germline V gene sequence: CDR1 SGHRS, CDR2 YFSETQ. The CDR3 sequence is 14 residues long. The CDR3 here is CASSRDRDSHEQYF. CDR3 DNA sequence: TGCGCCAGCAGCAGGGATAGGGACAGCCACGAGCAGTACTTC. Drawing the rest from reference TRBV5-1 and TRBJ2-7, the complete variable domain is KAGVTQTPRYLIKTRGQQVTLSCSPISGHRSVSWYQQTPGQGLQFLFEYFSETQRNKGNFPGRFSGRQFSNSRSEMNVSTLELGDSALYLCASSRDRDSHEQYFGPGTRLTVT.

This clonotype was found many times. The chain employs TRBV20-1 and TRBJ2-7; D is unclear. This CDR3 has 12 residues. With 3 bases removed from V and 0 bases from J, the gap between germline ends came to 6 bases. CDR1 is DFQATT, CDR2 SNEGSKA, per germline (reference sequence). CDR3 sequence (DNA): TGCAGTGCTAGCCCTAGCTCCTACGAGCAGTACTTC. It codes for CSASPSSYEQYF.

The chain uses TRBV10-2 and TRBJ2-1; 12 nucleotides agree with TRBD2. The CDR3 has 13 amino acids. The V segment lost 7 bases and the J segment 9 bases; nucleotides outside the gene matches: 4. Germline V gives CDR1 WSHSY, CDR2 SAAADI. The CDR3: CASTTSGGFEQFF. Written as DNA, the CDR3 is TGCGCCAGCACGACTAGCGGGGGATTTGAGCAGTTCTTC.

The chain combines TRBV6-5 with TRBJ2-5; D could derive from TRBD1 or TRBD2 (5 bases each). Trimming removed 2 bases from V and 1 base from J, with 11 bases in between. CDR1 MNHEY and CDR2 SVGAGI come from the germline V gene. This CDR3 is 15 amino acids long. CDR3 sequence reads: CASSYQGRPQETQYF. Written as DNA, the CDR3 is TGTGCCAGCAGTTACCAGGGACGGCCCCAAGAGACCCAGTACTTC.

This clonotype has a count of ten or more. J is TRBJ1-4 and V is TRBV5-1; possible D gene TRBD1, 5 bases. The germline V gene has CDR1 SGHRS and CDR2 YFSETQ. This CDR3 is built from 15 residues. Trimming took off 4 bases at V and 2 bases at J, with 12 bases between the two ends. The CDR3 is CASSPWGPTNEKLFF. CDR3 bases: TGCGCCAGCAGCCCTTGGGGACCGACTAATGAAAAACTGTTTTTT.

This clonotype was detected a few times. The CDR3 coding sequence is TGTGCCAGCAGTTTACAGGGGGGGGTTAGTCAGCCCCAGCATTTT. It codes for CASSLQGGVSQPQHF. The chain couples TRBV12-3 or TRBV12-4 to TRBJ1-5, with 7 bases aligning to TRBD1. The CDR3 totals 15 residues. The J segment lost 6 bases and the V segment lost 2 bases, leaving 7 bases of the junction unmatched.

In its sample, this clonotype was seen many times. The chain joins TRBV7-2 to TRBJ2-1; D ambiguous. Germline V lookup: CDR1 SGHTA, CDR2 FQGNSA. Trimming stripped 3 bases from V and 5 bases from J, with 14 bases between. The CDR3 has 15 residues. The CDR3 nucleotides read TGTGCCAGCAGCTTTAAGTGGGCATTCAACAATGAGCAGTTCTTC. Its translation is CASSFKWAFNNEQFF.

This clonotype was picked up many times. The chain is built from TRBV12-3 or TRBV12-4 and TRBJ2-7; 8 bases map to TRBD2. Trimming cost V 10 bases and J 12 bases; bases outside gene matches: 8. This CDR3 region has 10 residues. In nucleotides, the CDR3 is TGTGCCAACTTAATAGCGGGGCCGTACTTC. Its translation is CANLIAGPYF.

This clonotype has ten or more counts. This chain connects TRBV20-1 to TRBJ2-5, with 11 bases matching TRBD2. Germline V CDR1 and CDR2: DFQATT, SNEGSKA (reference sequence). Trimming removed 1 base from V and 2 bases from J; junction bases left unmatched: 12. The CDR3 extends over 18 amino acids. The CDR3 DNA is TGCAGTGCTAGAGCAGTTCTAGCGGGAGGCCGATTACAAGAGACCCAGTACTTC. Protein sequence: CSARAVLAGGRLQETQYF.

A few counts support this clonotype. V gene TRBV27 combines with J gene TRBJ2-1; possibly TRBD2 for D (6 bases). V was trimmed by 6 bases and J by 0 bases, leaving 12 bases between them. The length of the CDR3 is 15 residues. Germline V gene sequence: CDR1 MNHEY, CDR2 SMNVEV (reference sequence). This CDR3 is CASRLAALSYNEQFF. Written as DNA, the CDR3 is TGTGCCAGCAGACTAGCTGCGCTCTCCTACAATGAGCAGTTCTTC.

The chain has TRBV20-1 and TRBJ1-1; tentative D call: TRBD1 (5 bases). Trimming stripped 1 base from V and 6 bases from J, with 9 bases between. Germline V gene lookup returns CDR1 DFQATT and CDR2 SNEGSKA (reference sequence). The CDR3 runs to 12 residues. CDR3 region: CSARGQSAEAFF. The CDR3 nucleotides are TGCAGTGCTAGAGGACAGTCCGCTGAAGCTTTCTTT.

This clonotype was counted at least ten times. This chain joins TRBV10-3 and TRBJ1-2; 7 bases are a match to TRBD1. This CDR3 has 14 residues. Trimming removed 1 base from V and 4 bases from J; junction bases left unmatched: 3. CDR1 ENHRY and CDR2 SYGVKD come from the germline V gene. The CDR3 nucleotides read TGTGCCATCAGTGAGTTGGCAGGGGGCTATGGCTACACCTTC. Translating gives CAISELAGGYGYTF.

The rearrangement uses TRBV27 and TRBJ2-7, with D tentatively TRBD1 or TRBD2 (5 bases each). The V and J ends lost 4 bases and 7 bases respectively, with 20 bases between them. The CDR3 loop spans 15 amino acids. CDR1 and CDR2 (germline): MNHEY, SMNVEV (reference sequence). The CDR3 is CASSSPRGSNREQYF. Here the CDR3 DNA reads TGTGCCAGCAGTTCACCTCGGGGCTCAAATAGGGAGCAGTACTTC.

This clonotype was found a few times. Here the CDR3 DNA reads TGCAGTGCTAGGCCACTCTCTGCGAAGAGCAATGAGCAGTTCTTC. Encoded protein: CSARPLSAKSNEQFF. The gene calls are TRBV20-1 and TRBJ2-1; D call uncertain. Trimming left V 3 bases short and J 6 bases short, with 18 bases between. Germline V gene sequence: CDR1 DFQATT, CDR2 SNEGSKA (reference sequence). The CDR3 sequence is 15 residues long.

The chain has TRBV9 and TRBJ2-2; 7 nucleotides agree with TRBD1. CDR1 and CDR2 from the germline V gene are SGDLS and YYNGEE. Losses at the gene ends were 6 bases for V and 1 base for J; bases not matched to a gene: 3. The CDR3 spans 14 residues. In nucleotides, the CDR3 is TGTGCCAGCAACCGACAGGGGAACACCGGGGAGCTGTTTTTT. As protein: CASNRQGNTGELFF. The variable domain in full, completed from reference TRBV9 and TRBJ2-2, reads DSGVTQTPKHLITATGQRVTLRCSPRSGDLSVYWYQQSLDQGLQFLIQYYNGEERAKGNILERFSAQQFPDLHSELNLSSLELGDSALYFCASNRQGNTGELFFGEGSRLTVL.

J is TRBJ2-3 and V is TRBV5-1; possibly TRBD1 or TRBD2 for D (5 bases each). The CDR3 covers 18 residues. Germline CDR1 SGHRS, CDR2 YFSETQ. V was cut by 4 bases and J by 4 bases, with 25 bases left in between. The CDR3 region has the DNA TGCGCCAGCAGCGGTGGGAAATTAGCTCCCGGGACCGCAGATACGCAGTATTTT. This codes for CASSGGKLAPGTADTQYF.

This rearrangement joins TRBV7-9 to TRBJ2-2; the D gene is possibly TRBD1 (6 bases). The CDR3 extends over 16 amino acids. V was pared by 7 bases and J by 0 bases, with 15 bases between. The germline gives CDR1 SEHNR, CDR2 FQNEAQ (reference sequence). The CDR3 spells CASNRVSESNTGELFF. CDR3 coding DNA: TGTGCCAGCAACAGGGTATCGGAGTCGAACACCGGGGAGCTGTTTTTT.

The rearrangement joins TRBV7-2 to TRBJ2-7; D remains ambiguous. Germline CDR1 and CDR2: SGHTA and FQGNSA. Trimming left V 8 bases short and J 2 bases short, with 7 bases between. This CDR3 region has 11 residues. The CDR3, as DNA: TGTGCCAGCCTTCCCACCTACGAGCAGTACTTC. Translating gives CASLPTYEQYF.

There are many counts of this clonotype. The V call is TRBV20-1, the J call TRBJ2-1, with D tentatively TRBD2 (6 bases). The length of the CDR3 is 10 residues. In germline, CDR1 is DFQATT, CDR2 SNEGSKA (reference sequence). CDR3 sequence: CRPAGNEQFF. CDR3 nucleotides: TGCAGGCCCGCGGGGAATGAGCAGTTCTTC.